This is a list of T cell receptor beta chains from one sample in a study of OX40 agonist ivuxolimab in advanced cancers. This table comes from immunoSEQ multiplex PCR, and its TCRdb copy is limited to in-frame clones, with some not included. This sample has 75,000 to 90,000 clones, with about 90% found just once. Here the sequenced sample was CD4+ or CD8+ T cells sorted from blood, taken in a trial of the OX40 agonist ivuxolimab. These receptors were collected from an adult with an advanced solid tumor such as melanoma, head and neck, liver or kidney cancer. CDR3s include the opening cysteine and the closing phenylalanine or tryptophan. The order of the fields is clone size, V gene, J gene, D gene, CDR3 DNA, CDR3 protein. The D gene is left open where the match is weak. Rows give clone size only sometimes, using once, few, many, or a class for an expanded clone.

>NA|TRBV6-6|TRBJ1-2|TRBD1
TGTGCCAGCAGCTCCGGGACAGGTGTCTATGGCTACACCTTC
CASSSGTGVYGYTF
>NA|TRBV7-3|TRBJ2-1|NA
TGTGCCAGCAGCTTATTGCACTCCTCCTACAATGAGCAGTTCTTC
CASSLLHSSYNEQFF
>NA|TRBV6-5|TRBJ2-3|TRBD2
TGTGCCAGCAGTTACGGGGCGGGAGCGACAGATACGCAGTATTTT
CASSYGAGATDTQYF
>NA|TRBV30|TRBJ1-2|NA
TGTGCCTGGAGTTCTGGGGGGCACTATGGCTACACCTTC
CAWSSGGHYGYTF
>NA|TRBV2|TRBJ1-5|TRBD1
TGTGCCACCAAGGGAGGGGGCTTTCAGCCCCAGCATTTT
CATKGGGFQPQHF
>NA|TRBV28|TRBJ2-3|TRBD2
TGTGCCAGCAGTTTTGTCGCGGGAGGCTCAGATACGCAGTATTTT
CASSFVAGGSDTQYF
>NA|TRBV6-5|TRBJ1-3|NA
TGTGCCAGCGGTCTCGAGGGGTACGGAAACACCATATATTTT
CASGLEGYGNTIYF
>NA|TRBV6-6|TRBJ1-1|TRBD1
TGTGCCAGCAGCGATCCTGGGACAGGTAACACTGAAGCTTTCTTT
CASSDPGTGNTEAFF
>once|TRBV28|TRBJ2-7|TRBD1
TGTGCCAGCAGTTCGACAGGGATGTCCTACGAGCAGTACTTC
CASSSTGMSYEQYF
>NA|TRBV27|TRBJ2-1|NA
TGTGCCAGCAGTCAAGTTGGGGGATTATTCAATGAGCAGTTCTTC
CASSQVGGLFNEQFF
>once|TRBV11-2|TRBJ2-1|NA
TGTGCCAGCAGCTTACTAGCAAATGAGCAGTTCTTC
CASSLLANEQFF
>NA|TRBV11-2|TRBJ2-1|NA
TGTGCCAGCAGATCAGGGCCGTCCGAGCAGTTCTTC
CASRSGPSEQFF
>once|TRBV6-5|TRBJ2-3|TRBD2
TGTGCCAGCAGAAGACTAGCGCATACAGATACGCAGTATTTT
CASRRLAHTDTQYF
>NA|TRBV19|TRBJ1-5|NA
TGTGCCAGTAGTATCCGGGACAACGATCAGCCCCAGCATTTT
CASSIRDNDQPQHF
>NA|TRBV2|TRBJ1-2|TRBD1
TGTGCACCTTGGCAGGGGGCGTATGGCTACACCTTC
CAPWQGAYGYTF
>NA|TRBV4-3|TRBJ1-2|NA
TGCGCCAGCAGCCAAGTGTTGACAACAGTCTATGGCTACACCTTC
CASSQVLTTVYGYTF
>NA|TRBV30|TRBJ2-1|NA
TGTACCTCGGACGAGACAGAGCAGTTCTTC
CTSDETEQFF
>NA|TRBV27|TRBJ1-3|TRBD1
TGTGCCAGCAGTTTAGGAGGACAGGCTGGAAACACCATATATTTT
CASSLGGQAGNTIYF
>NA|TRBV10-3|TRBJ2-1|NA
TGTGCCATCAGTGAGTCCAAGGGGTATGAGCAGTTCTTC
CAISESKGYEQFF
>NA|TRBV11-3|TRBJ2-1|TRBD1
TGTGCCAGCAGAAGGACAGGGGAGCCTCGGATTTCTGGTGAGCAGTTCTTC
CASRRTGEPRISGEQFF
>NA|TRBV9|TRBJ2-1|TRBD1
TGTGCCAGCAGCATCAGACAGGGACGCTACAATGAGCAGTTCTTC
CASSIRQGRYNEQFF
>NA|TRBV6-1|TRBJ2-1|NA
TGTGCCAGCAGTGAAGCGAAGACTAGATACAATGAGCAGTTCTTC
CASSEAKTRYNEQFF
>NA|TRBV20-1|TRBJ1-2|NA
TGCAGTGCCCCAGGGGGCTACACCTTC
CSAPGGYTF
>NA|TRBV4-2|TRBJ2-1|TRBD2
TGTGCCAGCAAATTGACTAGCGGGTATAGAAATGAGCAGTTCTTC
CASKLTSGYRNEQFF
>NA|TRBV7-2|TRBJ1-2|TRBD1
TGTGCCAGCAGCCAAATTGCCCTGACAGGGTATGGCTACACCTTC
CASSQIALTGYGYTF
>NA|TRBV7-2|TRBJ2-3|TRBD2
TGTGCCAGCAGCTCGCAACGCGGGAGGGCGAAAGATACGCAGTATTTT
CASSSQRGRAKDTQYF
>NA|TRBV30|TRBJ2-1|TRBD2
TGTGCCTGGAGTTGGACTAGCGGGAGTTTCAATGAGCAGTTCTTC
CAWSWTSGSFNEQFF
>NA|TRBV27|TRBJ1-6|TRBD1
TGTGCCAGCAGACCAGTGTGGGGGACAGGGGGCGCGATATATGATTCACCCCTCCACTTT
CASRPVWGTGGAIYDSPLHF
>NA|TRBV19|TRBJ1-5|NA
TGTGCCAGTAGAGAAACCCGGGGACGGACATTTTTTGGCAATCAGCCCCAGCATTTT
CASRETRGRTFFGNQPQHF
>once|TRBV18|TRBJ2-1|TRBD2
TGTGCCAGCTCAAGCGGACTAGCGGGGAGCTCCTACAATGAGCAGTTCTTC
CASSSGLAGSSYNEQFF
>NA|TRBV30|TRBJ2-7|NA
TGTGCCTGGACATTAACCGGGACTGCATACGAGCAGTACTTC
CAWTLTGTAYEQYF
>NA|TRBV4-3|TRBJ2-7|TRBD1
TGCGCCAGCAGACAGTTTACAGGGGAGACCTACGAGCAGTACTTC
CASRQFTGETYEQYF
>NA|TRBV19|TRBJ2-2|NA
TGTGCCAGTAGTATCCTCGGCCCGGGGGCCGGGGAGCTGTTTTTT
CASSILGPGAGELFF
>NA|TRBV23-1|TRBJ1-5|NA
TGCCCGAAATCGCCCCGAGGGGTTCAGCCCCAGCATTTT
CPKSPRGVQPQHF
>NA|TRBV27|TRBJ2-1|NA
TGTGCCAGCAGTTTAAATAATAGGGGCAATGAGCAGTTCTTC
CASSLNNRGNEQFF
>NA|TRBV4-2|TRBJ2-1|TRBD2
TGTGCCAGCAGCCAAGGAGCCGCCTTAAGCGGGATTGAAAATGAGCAGTTCTTC
CASSQGAALSGIENEQFF
>once|TRBV4-3|TRBJ1-4|TRBD1
TGCGCCAGCAGCCGATTGACAGGGGTCTTGGAAAAACTGTTTTTT
CASSRLTGVLEKLFF
>NA|TRBV6-5|TRBJ2-3|NA
TGTGCCAGCAGTTACACTGGCACAGATACGCAGTATTTT
CASSYTGTDTQYF
>NA|TRBV9|TRBJ2-3|NA
TGTGCCAGCAGCGTAGAATCAGATACGCAGTATTTT
CASSVESDTQYF
>NA|TRBV4-3|TRBJ2-3|NA
TGCGCCAGCAGCCAAGATAGGGGAAGAACAGATACGCAGTATTTT
CASSQDRGRTDTQYF
>NA|TRBV28|TRBJ2-7|TRBD1
TGTGCCAGCAGCCCTCCCGGGACAGGGGCCCCCTACGAGCAGTACTTC
CASSPPGTGAPYEQYF
>NA|TRBV9|TRBJ1-2|TRBD1
TGTGCCAGCAGCCCCCGGACAGGGTCGGCCTATGGCTACACCTTC
CASSPRTGSAYGYTF
>once|TRBV28|TRBJ1-2|NA
TGTGCCAGCAGTTGGGGGGGGGCGGACTATGGCCACACCTTC
CASSWGGADYGHTF
>NA|TRBV28|TRBJ1-1|NA
TGTGCCAGCAGCCAAGGGTATCCCACTGAAGCTTTCTTT
CASSQGYPTEAFF
>NA|TRBV25-1|TRBJ2-5|NA
TGTGCCAGCAGTGAATTGGGAGAGACCCAGTACTTC
CASSELGETQYF
>NA|TRBV27|TRBJ2-2|TRBD1
TGTGCCAGCTGTAAGGGACCGGGACAGGGTATGGCCGGGGAGCTGTTTTTT
CASCKGPGQGMAGELFF
>few|TRBV30|TRBJ2-7|NA
TGTGCCTGGAGTCCTGATTCGGACGGAGAGCAGTACTTC
CAWSPDSDGEQYF
>once|TRBV6-5|TRBJ2-3|TRBD1
TGTGCCAGCACTACAGGGGTCGAAGATACGCAGTATTTT
CASTTGVEDTQYF
>NA|TRBV30|TRBJ1-4|NA
TGTGCCTGGAGTGAAACGGGGAGTATGGCTGAAAAACTGTTTTTT
CAWSETGSMAEKLFF
>NA|TRBV5-6|TRBJ2-7|NA
TGTGCCAGCAGCCAGGACAGATCCTACGAGCAGTACTTC
CASSQDRSYEQYF
>NA|TRBV19|TRBJ1-2|TRBD1
TGTGCCAGTAGTAGTCGGACAGGGACGTATGGCTACACCTTC
CASSSRTGTYGYTF
>once|TRBV30|TRBJ2-1|NA
TGTGCCCGTCAATACAGGGGGGGGGATGAGCAGTTCTTC
CARQYRGGDEQFF
>NA|TRBV11-2|TRBJ2-1|NA
TGTGCCAGCAGCTTAGATCCGGGAGACGAAGGGCACGAGGGGCAGTTCTTC
CASSLDPGDEGHEGQFF
>NA|TRBV6-5|TRBJ2-5|NA
TGTGCCAGCAGTTACGTAGGGTACCAAGAGACCCAGTACTTC
CASSYVGYQETQYF
>NA|TRBV6-4|TRBJ1-4|NA
TGTGCCAGCGACAACGTTGAAAAACTGTTTTTT
CASDNVEKLFF
>NA|TRBV28|TRBJ1-6|NA
TGTGCCAGCAGTTCCCCGGTTTGGCGTTCACCCCTCCACTTT
CASSSPVWRSPLHF
>NA|TRBV15|TRBJ1-1|NA
TGTGCCACCAGCAGAGTGGCGAACACTGAAGCTTTCTTT
CATSRVANTEAFF